One sample yielded the 26 T cell receptor beta chains listed below, sequenced in a study of blood T cells in healthy people across ages. The authors ran a second PCR of about 6 to 11 cycles using a sample-barcoded 5' primer and a J-beta primer mix. TCRdb called the 5' RACE reads again in MiXCR, with one record for every CDR3 protein. The table lists around 800,000 distinct CDR3 sequences, about 47% of them singletons. Material: blood. The receptor set was obtained from an elderly man in good health.

The gene calls are TRBV28 and TRBJ2-1, with 8 nucleotides matching TRBD1. The CDR3 runs 14 residues. CDR1 and CDR2 from the germline V gene are MDHEN and SYDVKM. Trimming cost V 2 bases and J 14 bases; bases outside gene matches: 11. CDR3 in DNA: TGTGCCAGCAGTTTACCGGACAGGGAAAGGTTGGAGTTCTTC. Translating gives CASSLPDRERLEFF. Using reference TRBV28 and TRBJ2-1 for the parts outside the CDR3, the full variable domain is DVKVTQSSRYLVKRTGEKVFLECVQDMDHENMFWYRQDPGLGLRLIYFSYDVKMKEKGDIPEGYSVSREKKERFSLILESASTNQTSMYLCASSLPDRERLEFFGPGTRLTVL.

Ten or more counts support this clonotype. V usage is TRBV5-8 and J usage is TRBJ2-3, with TRBD2 identical over 8 bases. Trimming removed 0 bases from V and 4 bases from J; junction bases left unmatched: 4. Germline lookup yields CDR1 SGHTS and CDR2 YDEGEE. This CDR3 comprises 15 residues. This chain's CDR3 is CASSLDGRASDTQYF. In DNA, the CDR3 is TGTGCCAGCAGCTTGGACGGGAGGGCCTCAGATACGCAGTATTTT.

The genes are TRBV27 and TRBJ1-1, with no clear D. This CDR3 contains 15 residues. V lost 5 bases to trimming and J lost 4 bases, with 17 bases between them. Germline-derived CDR1 and CDR2 are MNHEY and SMNVEV (reference sequence). The CDR3: CASSLWRTVSTEAFF. CDR3 nucleotides: TGTGCCAGCAGTCTTTGGAGGACGGTTAGCACTGAAGCTTTCTTT.

This clonotype came up a few times. The genes are TRBV7-2 and TRBJ2-4, with TRBD1 matching over 7 bases. With the DNA end fitting TRBJ2-7 better, the J assignment may be wrong. CDR3 length: 13 residues. Germline V gene sequence: CDR1 SGHTA, CDR2 FQGNSA. CDR3 nucleotides: TGTGCCAGCAGCCTACAGGGGAAGAGCGAGCAGTACTTC. Translating gives CASSLQGKSEQYF.

The chain uses TRBV30 and TRBJ2-7; D assignment may be TRBD1 or TRBD2 (5 bases each). V lost 7 bases to trimming and J lost 0 bases, with 16 bases between them. CDR1 is GTSNPN and CDR2 is SVGIG in the germline V gene (reference sequence). CDR3 length: 14 amino acids. The CDR3 nucleotides read TGTGCCTCCCGAGTTGGGGGAAACTCCTACGAGCAGTACTTC. Its protein is CASRVGGNSYEQYF.

The V gene is TRBV7-2, the J gene TRBJ2-5, with 10 bases lining up with TRBD1. Germline V gene data show CDR1 as SGHTA and CDR2 as FQGNSA. The V segment lost 4 bases and the J segment 11 bases; nucleotides outside the gene matches: 13. There are 15 residues in the CDR3. Here the CDR3 reads CASSSQGQGFYKQYF. The CDR3 coding sequence is TGTGCCAGCAGCTCTCAGGGACAGGGGTTCTACAAGCAGTACTTC.

This clonotype turned up a few times. This chain uses TRBV25-1 with TRBJ2-3; 9 bases map to TRBD2. Germline V CDR1 and CDR2: MGHDK, SYGVNS. The CDR3 is 16 amino acids. V lost 1 base and J lost 6; bases outside the gene matches: 8. The CDR3 here is CASSESLAGLSDTQYF. As DNA, the CDR3 is TGTGCCAGCAGTGAATCACTAGCGGGTTTGTCTGATACGCAGTATTTT. The full variable domain, rest sourced from reference TRBV25-1 and TRBJ2-3, is EADIYQTPRYLVIGTGKKITLECSQTMGHDKMYWYQQDPGMELHLIHYSYGVNSTEKGDLSSESTVSRIRTEHFPLTLESARPSHTSQYLCASSESLAGLSDTQYFGPGTRLTVL.

This rearrangement joins TRBV6-2 or TRBV6-3 to TRBJ1-4; maybe TRBD1 (5 bases). CDR1 and CDR2 from the germline V gene are MNHEY and SVGEGT. The V end lost 0 bases, the J end lost 5 bases, and 19 bases lay between the germline ends. The CDR3 has 18 residues. CDR3 sequence reads: CASSYSYAGTEENEKLFF. CDR3 in DNA: TGTGCCAGCAGTTACTCGTATGCCGGGACTGAAGAGAATGAAAAACTGTTTTTT.

The rearrangement links TRBV7-9 to TRBJ2-3; D may be TRBD1 (6 bases). Germline CDR1 reads SEHNR; CDR2 reads FQNEAQ (reference sequence). The CDR3 runs to 15 residues. V lost 5 bases and J lost 0, with 12 bases in between. This CDR3 reads CASSARQASTDTQYF. Written as DNA, the CDR3 is TGTGCCAGCAGCGCAAGACAGGCTAGCACAGATACGCAGTATTTT.

This clonotype was found a few times. The DNA of the CDR3 is TGTGCCAGCAGCCTCGACAGTCTACAAGAGACCCAGTACTTC. This gives the protein CASSLDSLQETQYF. The chain is built from TRBV7-9 and TRBJ2-5, with D perhaps matching TRBD1 (5 bases). V shed 5 bases and J shed 2 bases, with 12 bases lying between them. The CDR3 length is 14 residues. Looked up from germline, CDR1 is SEHNR and CDR2 is FQNEAQ (reference sequence).

Only a few counts were recorded for this clonotype. The CDR3 is CASSERWGTDTQYF. The CDR3 coding sequence is TGCGCCAGCAGTGAGAGGTGGGGCACAGATACGCAGTATTTT. The rearrangement joins TRBV10-2 to TRBJ2-3, with D uncertain. Germline CDR1 and CDR2: WSHSY and SAAADI. The CDR3 contains 14 residues. V lost 2 bases to trimming and J lost 1 base, with 7 bases between them.

This chain connects TRBV7-9 to TRBJ1-2; perhaps TRBD1 as D (5 bases). V was cut by 5 bases and J by 13 bases, with 17 bases left in between. CDR1 SEHNR and CDR2 FQNEAQ come from the germline V gene (reference sequence). The CDR3 is 12 amino acids. CDR3 sequence (DNA): TGTGCCAGCAGCATACCGGGACGTTATGCCACCTTC. Protein: CASSIPGRYATF. The full variable domain, completed using reference TRBV7-9 and TRBJ1-2, is DTGVSQNPRHKITKRGQNVTFRCDPISEHNRLYWYRQTLGQGPEFLTYFQNEAQLEKSRLLSDRFSAERPKGSFSTLEIQRTEQGDSAMYLCASSIPGRYATFGSGTRLTVV.

In regard to this clonotype: This could be a read error, since a much larger clone is one nucleotide away. The chain carries TRBV28 and TRBJ2-5; D may be TRBD1 (6 bases). The CDR3 has 15 amino acids. The germline V gene encodes CDR1 MDHEN and CDR2 SYDVKM. Between the trimmed V and J ends, which lost 10 bases and 2 bases, there was a span of 20 bases. The chain's CDR3 is CATLRGGDGQETQYF. CDR3 nucleotide sequence: TGTGCCACCCTGAGAGGGGGAGATGGTCAAGAGACCCAGTACTTC.

This clonotype was recorded at least ten times. The chain combines TRBV20-1 with TRBJ2-7, with TRBD2 identical over 8 bases. The germline gives CDR1 DFQATT, CDR2 SNEGSKA (reference sequence). V was clipped by 2 bases and J by 2 bases; unmatched bases: 8. The CDR3 contains 15 residues. CDR3 sequence: CSARPVAGTTYEQYF. The DNA for the CDR3 is TGCAGTGCTAGACCCGTAGCGGGAACCACCTACGAGCAGTACTTC.

This clonotype has a handful of counts. The genes are TRBV2 and TRBJ2-7, with TRBD1 identical over 7 bases. This CDR3 region has 14 residues. The V gene end was trimmed by 6 bases and the J gene end by 0 bases; junction bases not matched to a gene: 5. CDR1 SNHLY and CDR2 FYNNEI come from the germline V gene. CDR3 coding DNA: TGTGCCAGCAGAGGGACAGTCAGCTCCTACGAGCAGTACTTC. Protein: CASRGTVSSYEQYF. The full variable domain, rest sourced from reference TRBV2 and TRBJ2-7, is EPEVTQTPSHQVTQMGQEVILRCVPISNHLYFYWYRQILGQKVEFLVSFYNNEISEKSEIFDDQFSVERPDGSNFTLKIRSTKLEDSAMYFCASRGTVSSYEQYFGPGTRLTVT.

This chain links TRBV20-1 with TRBJ1-2; D unclear. With 6 bases removed from V and 8 bases from J, the gap between germline ends came to 19 bases. CDR1 is DFQATT and CDR2 is SNEGSKA in the germline V gene (reference sequence). The CDR3 has 13 residues. The CDR3 loop is CSARYRTAWGYTF. The CDR3 DNA is TGCAGTGCCCGGTATCGGACGGCTTGGGGCTACACCTTC.

V is TRBV5-1 and J is TRBJ2-4; tentatively, D is TRBD2 (7 bases). V lost 6 bases to trimming and J lost 13 bases, with 17 bases between them. This CDR3 has 12 residues. Per germline, CDR1 SGHRS and CDR2 YFSETQ. The CDR3 sequence is CASIIQGREQYF. The DNA of the CDR3 is TGCGCCAGCATCATCCAGGGGAGGGAGCAGTACTTC.

The J gene is TRBJ2-1, the V gene TRBV5-1; the D is unclear. CDR1 and CDR2 from the germline V gene are SGHRS and YFSETQ. Trimming removed 0 bases from V and 1 base from J, with 11 bases in between. This CDR3 is 16 amino acids long. The CDR3 spells CASSLAAAVSYNEQFF. CDR3 bases: TGCGCCAGCAGCTTGGCCGCGGCAGTTTCCTACAATGAGCAGTTCTTC.

This clonotype occurred a few times. The rearrangement links TRBV5-4 to TRBJ2-7; 12 bases agree with TRBD2. This CDR3 is built from 16 residues. Unmatched junction bases numbered 5, after V lost 4 bases and J lost 0 bases. Per the germline V gene, CDR1 is SGHNT and CDR2 is YYREEE (reference sequence). The CDR3 protein is CASSTLTSGSSYEQYF. The DNA for the CDR3 is TGTGCCAGCAGCACACTGACTAGCGGGAGCTCCTACGAGCAGTACTTC. Using reference TRBV5-4 and TRBJ2-7 for the parts outside the CDR3, the full variable domain is ETGVTQSPTHLIKTRGQQVTLRCSSQSGHNTVSWYQQALGQGPQFIFQYYREEENGRGNFPPRFSGLQFPNYSSELNVNALELDDSALYLCASSTLTSGSSYEQYFGPGTRLTVT.

As for this clonotype: A single base separates this from a much larger clone, so it may be a read error. In DNA, the CDR3 is TGTGCCAGCAGGGGACTAGCGCATGAGCAGTTCTTC. It encodes CASRGLAHEQFF. The chain has TRBV2 and TRBJ2-1; 10 bases are shared with TRBD2. The germline CDR1 and CDR2 sequences are SNHLY and FYNNEI. The V gene end was trimmed by 6 bases and the J gene end by 8 bases; junction bases not matched to a gene: 1. The CDR3 contains 12 residues.

The chain recombines TRBV29-1 with TRBJ2-1; no clear D. Germline CDR1 is SQVTM and CDR2 is ANQGSEA. The CDR3 loop spans 12 amino acids. V shed 5 bases and J shed 8 bases, with 13 bases lying between them. The CDR3 DNA is TGCAGCGTTCTACCACGTAGCTATGAGCAGTTCTTC. Translated, it gives CSVLPRSYEQFF.

V is TRBV9 and J is TRBJ2-1; 8 nucleotides align to TRBD1. V shed 3 bases and J 4 bases; nucleotides not matched to a gene: 6. The CDR3 spans 15 residues. Germline-derived CDR1 and CDR2 are SGDLS and YYNGEE. The chain's CDR3 is CASSATGAAYNEQFF. DNA of the CDR3: TGTGCCAGCAGCGCGACAGGGGCCGCATACAATGAGCAGTTCTTC.

The gene calls are TRBV9 and TRBJ1-1, with D perhaps matching TRBD1 (5 bases). Germline V CDR1 and CDR2: SGDLS, YYNGEE. V was shortened by 6 bases and J by 0 bases, with 12 bases between the two germline ends. The CDR3 runs 14 residues. The CDR3 bases are TGTGCCAGCACCCGGGGGACGGTGAACACTGAAGCTTTCTTT. Protein product: CASTRGTVNTEAFF.

The table lists this clonotype with a few counts. This chain uses TRBV20-1 with TRBJ2-7; D not certain. The CDR3 covers 12 residues. V was cut by 6 bases and J by 6 bases, with 15 bases left in between. Germline assignment: CDR1 DFQATT and CDR2 SNEGSKA (reference sequence). The CDR3 region is CSARSRFGEQYF. Here the CDR3 DNA reads TGCAGTGCACGCTCTAGGTTCGGCGAGCAGTACTTC.

V is TRBV28 and J is TRBJ2-3, with TRBD1 matching over 8 bases. V lost 1 base and J lost 3; bases outside the gene matches: 6. Looked up from germline, CDR1 is MDHEN and CDR2 is SYDVKM. The CDR3 length is 16 residues. The CDR3 loop reads CASSLFQGALTDTQYF. The CDR3, as DNA: TGTGCCAGCAGTTTATTCCAGGGGGCTTTAACAGATACGCAGTATTTT.

This chain joins TRBV5-1 and TRBJ2-5, with 9 bases fitting TRBD2. TRBJ2-7 matches the DNA end more closely, so the J call is doubtful. The germline V gene encodes CDR1 SGHRS and CDR2 YFSETQ. This CDR3 has 15 residues. In DNA, the CDR3 is TGCGCCAGCAGCTTACAAGCGGGAGGCTACCACGAGCAGTACTTC. This sequence encodes CASSLQAGGYHEQYF.